This entry describes one TCR beta chain. The CDR3 totals 16 residues. J was trimmed by 5 bases and V by 3 bases; bases with no gene match: 12. Per the germline V gene, CDR1 is KGHSH and CDR2 is LQKENI. Authors' analysis steps: Estimated nucleated cell counts came from reference gene primer amplification. Repertoires were generated with immunoSEQ multiplex PCR, while TCRdb's copy carries only in-frame clones and drops some. For V, J and clone size, that table is used; D and trimming come from the DNA. The sample includes more than 250,000 clones, 86% seen only once; the top ten take 1.5% to 2%. The source of the sample is a study of blood T cell repertoires in COVID-19. The wider study: There were acute and convalescent COVID-19 samples, and they came from the United States, Italy and Spain. PBMCs, B-cell-depleted T cells, or T cells provided the cDNA or gDNA that made up the material.

The genes are TRBV18 and TRBJ2-7, with TRBD2 matching over 8 bases. The sample taken for sequencing was peripheral blood. This receptor was taken from a woman aged 50 to 65 with acute or convalescent COVID-19. This chain's CDR3 is CASSPRRAGEIDEQYF. The CDR3 DNA reads as TGTGCCAGCTCACCGAGGCGAGCGGGAGAAATCGACGAGCAGTACTTC.